Sequencing of this T cell receptor (beta chain) was carried out in a study of T cell responses to AZD1222 COVID-19 vaccine. Overall study results and limits: Baseline seropositives among AZD1222 recipients totaled only five to seven. There were mostly white British donors and more females than males, and clonal diversity was possibly underestimated.

This clone appeared a few times. Its specificity is unknown. V lost 5 bases and J lost 4, with 17 bases in between. The CDR3 totals 15 residues. Looked up from germline, CDR1 is SNHLY and CDR2 is FYNNEI. Profiling relied on immunoSEQ multiplex PCR, and the TCRdb table lists in-frame clones only, not all of them. This sample has some 280,000 clones, with 90% to 95% found just once. The chain is built from TRBV2 and TRBJ1-2; weak D call: TRBD1 (6 bases). This receptor was taken from an adult who received the AZD1222 COVID-19 vaccine. The starting material was peripheral blood, obtained 28 days after the second AZD1222 dose. DNA of the CDR3: TGTGCCAGCAGTTCCTATCTAGGACAGAGCTATGGCTACACCTTC. This sequence encodes CASSSYLGQSYGYTF.